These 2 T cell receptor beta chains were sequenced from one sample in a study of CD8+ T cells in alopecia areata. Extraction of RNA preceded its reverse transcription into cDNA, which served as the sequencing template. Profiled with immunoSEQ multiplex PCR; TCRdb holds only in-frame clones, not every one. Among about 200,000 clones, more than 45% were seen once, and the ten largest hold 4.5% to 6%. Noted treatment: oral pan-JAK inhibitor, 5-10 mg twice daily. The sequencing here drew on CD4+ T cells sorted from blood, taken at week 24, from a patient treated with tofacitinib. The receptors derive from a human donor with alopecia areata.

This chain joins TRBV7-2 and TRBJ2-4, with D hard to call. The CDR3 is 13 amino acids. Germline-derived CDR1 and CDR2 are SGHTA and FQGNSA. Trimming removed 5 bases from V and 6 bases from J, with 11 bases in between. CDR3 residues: CASSPDTTNIQYF. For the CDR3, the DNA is TGTGCCAGCAGCCCCGATACAACAAACATTCAGTACTTC.

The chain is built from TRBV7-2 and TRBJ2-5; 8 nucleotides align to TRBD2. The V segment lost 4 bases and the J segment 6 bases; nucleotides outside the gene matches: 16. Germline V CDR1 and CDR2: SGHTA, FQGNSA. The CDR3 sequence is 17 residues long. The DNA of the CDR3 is TGTGCCAGCAGCTCCAGTCTGGCTAGCGGGTCCCCGAAGACCCAGTACTTC. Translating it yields CASSSSLASGSPKTQYF.